Shown below are 16 T cell receptor beta chains from a single sample sequenced in a study of T cell changes during pregnancy in multiple sclerosis. Only in-frame clones appear in the TCRdb table, and some are missing; sequencing was by immunoSEQ multiplex PCR. The sample consists of approximately 45,000 clones, around four fifths of them appearing once. This material consisted of CD4+ T cells from peripheral blood mononuclear cells, taken before pregnancy. These receptors were taken from a female donor with multiple sclerosis, enrolled in a pregnancy study.

CDR3 DNA sequence: TGTGCCAGCAGCCCCGGAGGGTACAATGAGCAGTTCTTC. It translates to CASSPGGYNEQFF. The V call is TRBV7-2, the J call TRBJ2-1, with a weak D call TRBD2 (6 bases). Germline lookup yields CDR1 SGHTA and CDR2 FQGNSA. V was trimmed by 5 bases and J by 4 bases, leaving 9 bases between them. CDR3 size: 13 residues.

The rearrangement joins TRBV5-5 to TRBJ2-3; possibly TRBD2 for D (7 bases). The CDR3 loop spans 14 amino acids. From germline, CDR1 is SGHKS and CDR2 YYEKEE (reference sequence). V was clipped by 4 bases and J by 3 bases, with 12 bases between them. Written as DNA, the CDR3 is TGTGCCAGCAGCAAAGGGGGGGGTACAGATACGCAGTATTTT. Translating gives CASSKGGGTDTQYF.

The chain is built from TRBV4-3 and TRBJ1-1; weak D call: TRBD1 (5 bases). Germline V gene lookup returns CDR1 LGHNA and CDR2 YSLEER. Trimming shortened V by 1 base and J by 0 bases, and 9 bases separated the two germline ends. There are 15 residues in the CDR3. For the CDR3, the DNA is TGCGCCAGCAGCCAAGTCGGGGGAATGAACACTGAAGCTTTCTTT. This sequence encodes CASSQVGGMNTEAFF.

The J gene is TRBJ1-2, the V gene TRBV7-9, with D possibly being TRBD1 (5 bases). Germline V lookup: CDR1 SEHNR, CDR2 FQNEAQ (reference sequence). The CDR3 covers 16 residues. V was trimmed by 1 base and J by 6 bases, leaving 18 bases between them. The CDR3 DNA follows: TGTGCCAGCAGCTTAGTTTTGCAGCAGGGTGGAGATGGCTACACCTTC. As protein: CASSLVLQQGGDGYTF.

This chain connects TRBV7-2 to TRBJ2-1; 9 bases match TRBD2. Germline V gives CDR1 SGHTA, CDR2 FQGNSA. The CDR3 runs 15 residues. The trim removed 3 bases at V and 4 bases at J, leaving 4 bases unmatched. This CDR3 reads CASSFSGGFYNEQFF. CDR3 nucleotide sequence: TGTGCCAGCAGCTTTAGCGGGGGCTTTTACAATGAGCAGTTCTTC.

This chain uses TRBV7-2 with TRBJ2-5; TRBD2 might be the D (6 bases). The CDR3 sequence is 12 residues long. Germline CDR1 is SGHTA and CDR2 is FQGNSA. Trimming took 3 bases from V and 9 from J, leaving 11 bases between them. As DNA, the CDR3 is TGTGCCAGCAGCTTGGGGGGATGGGCCCAGTACTTC. Translation: CASSLGGWAQYF.

The table lists this clone with a count of one. This chain links TRBV18 with TRBJ2-5; D possibly corresponds to TRBD2 (6 bases). The CDR3 runs to 12 residues. V was cut by 6 bases and J by 5 bases, with 10 bases left in between. Germline V gene lookup returns CDR1 KGHSH and CDR2 LQKENI. The CDR3 DNA reads as TGTGCCAGCTCCCGGGAGCGCGAGACCCAGTACTTC. Protein: CASSRERETQYF.

The rearrangement joins TRBV19 to TRBJ2-4; the match to TRBD1 covers 7 bases. This CDR3 spans 15 amino acids. From germline, CDR1 is LNHDA and CDR2 SQIVND (reference sequence). J was trimmed by 13 bases and V by 1 base; bases with no gene match: 13. CDR3 sequence reads: CASSIVGETGNLQYF. The DNA for the CDR3 is TGTGCCAGTAGTATAGTGGGCGAGACAGGGAATTTACAGTACTTC.

This rearrangement joins TRBV27 to TRBJ2-7; 7 nucleotides align to TRBD2. The CDR3 runs 13 residues. From germline, CDR1 is MNHEY and CDR2 SMNVEV (reference sequence). The V and J ends lost 4 bases and 4 bases, in that order; junction bases with no gene match: 4. The CDR3 is CASSSASGYEQYF. Written as DNA, the CDR3 is TGTGCCAGCAGTTCGGCTAGCGGATACGAGCAGTACTTC.

This clone came up once. J is TRBJ2-3 and V is TRBV7-9; 14 bases align to TRBD2. There are 18 residues in the CDR3. Unmatched junction bases numbered 7, after V lost 5 bases and J lost 0 bases. Germline CDR1 and CDR2: SEHNR and FQNEAQ (reference sequence). The CDR3 bases are TGTGCCAGCAGCCAGACTAGCGGGAGGGCCCTCAGCACAGATACGCAGTATTTT. This sequence encodes CASSQTSGRALSTDTQYF.

V and J are TRBV6-5 and TRBJ2-7, with 13 nucleotides matching TRBD2. Germline CDR1 and CDR2: MNHEY and SVGAGI. Germline trimming cut 4 bases from V and 3 bases from J; bases unmatched to any gene: 3. The CDR3 is 15 amino acids. In DNA form, the CDR3 reads TGTGCCAGCAGTTTCCGACTAGCGGGGGGCTACGAGCAGTACTTC. It specifies CASSFRLAGGYEQYF.

This chain connects TRBV18 to TRBJ1-2, with D possibly matching TRBD1 (6 bases). The germline CDR1 and CDR2 sequences are KGHSH and LQKENI. The V end lost 4 bases, the J end lost 2 bases, and 11 bases lay between the germline ends. The CDR3 has 14 residues. The CDR3 DNA is TGTGCCAGCTCACGAAGGGGGGGGAACTATGGCTACACCTTC. Translation gives CASSRRGGNYGYTF. Combining the CDR3 with reference TRBV18 and TRBJ1-2 gives the whole variable domain NAGVMQNPRHLVRRRGQEARLRCSPMKGHSHVYWYRQLPEEGLKFMVYLQKENIIDESGMPKERFSAEFPKEGPSILRIQQVVRGDSAAYFCASSRRGGNYGYTFGSGTRLTVV.

In this sample, this clone turned up a few times. The gene calls are TRBV7-9 and TRBJ2-3; 8 bases fit TRBD1. J was trimmed by 9 bases and V by 1 base; bases with no gene match: 6. Germline loops: CDR1 SEHNR, CDR2 FQNEAQ (reference sequence). The CDR3 sequence is 14 residues long. This CDR3 is CASSLGQGAATQYF. CDR3 nucleotide sequence: TGTGCCAGCAGCTTAGGGCAGGGGGCCGCAACGCAGTATTTT.

The rearrangement links TRBV14 to TRBJ2-5; D unclear. Germline CDR1 reads SGHDN; CDR2 reads FVKESK. V was shortened by 6 bases and J by 3 bases, with 17 bases between the two germline ends. The CDR3 is made up of 15 amino acids. The CDR3 here is CASSDSLRIKETQYF. DNA of the CDR3: TGTGCCAGCAGTGATTCCCTCAGGATTAAAGAGACCCAGTACTTC.

This chain uses TRBV4-2 with TRBJ2-5, with TRBD2 matching 8 bases. The CDR3 is 15 residues long. The V gene end was trimmed by 0 bases and the J gene end by 4 bases; junction bases not matched to a gene: 4. Per germline, CDR1 LGHNA and CDR2 YNFKEQ. This CDR3 reads CASSQEGLEAETQYF. CDR3 DNA sequence: TGTGCCAGCAGCCAAGAGGGACTAGAGGCAGAGACCCAGTACTTC.

This clone was seen more than once but under ten times. CDR3 sequence reads: CSARGDRGQYF. The CDR3 coding sequence is TGCAGTGCTAGAGGTGACAGGGGCCAGTACTTC. The chain recombines TRBV20-1 with TRBJ2-5, with TRBD1 matching 8 bases. Germline V CDR1 and CDR2: DFQATT, SNEGSKA (reference sequence). Losses at the gene ends were 1 base for V and 10 bases for J; bases not matched to a gene: 2. This CDR3 is built from 11 residues.